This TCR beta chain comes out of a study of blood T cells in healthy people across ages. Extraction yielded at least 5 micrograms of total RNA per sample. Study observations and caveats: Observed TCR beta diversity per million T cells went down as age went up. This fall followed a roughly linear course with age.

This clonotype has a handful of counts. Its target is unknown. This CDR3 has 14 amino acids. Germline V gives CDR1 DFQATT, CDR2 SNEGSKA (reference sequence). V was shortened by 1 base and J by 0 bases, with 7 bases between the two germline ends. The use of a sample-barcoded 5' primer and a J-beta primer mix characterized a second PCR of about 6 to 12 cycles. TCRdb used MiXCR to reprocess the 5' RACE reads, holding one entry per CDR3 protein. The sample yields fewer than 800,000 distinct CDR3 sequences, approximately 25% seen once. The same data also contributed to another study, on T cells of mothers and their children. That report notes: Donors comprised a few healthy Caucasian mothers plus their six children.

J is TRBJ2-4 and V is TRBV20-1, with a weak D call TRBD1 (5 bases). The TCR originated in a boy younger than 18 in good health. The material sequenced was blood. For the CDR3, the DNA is TGCAGTGCTAGAGGAGACAGAGCCAAAAACATTCAGTACTTC. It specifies CSARGDRAKNIQYF.